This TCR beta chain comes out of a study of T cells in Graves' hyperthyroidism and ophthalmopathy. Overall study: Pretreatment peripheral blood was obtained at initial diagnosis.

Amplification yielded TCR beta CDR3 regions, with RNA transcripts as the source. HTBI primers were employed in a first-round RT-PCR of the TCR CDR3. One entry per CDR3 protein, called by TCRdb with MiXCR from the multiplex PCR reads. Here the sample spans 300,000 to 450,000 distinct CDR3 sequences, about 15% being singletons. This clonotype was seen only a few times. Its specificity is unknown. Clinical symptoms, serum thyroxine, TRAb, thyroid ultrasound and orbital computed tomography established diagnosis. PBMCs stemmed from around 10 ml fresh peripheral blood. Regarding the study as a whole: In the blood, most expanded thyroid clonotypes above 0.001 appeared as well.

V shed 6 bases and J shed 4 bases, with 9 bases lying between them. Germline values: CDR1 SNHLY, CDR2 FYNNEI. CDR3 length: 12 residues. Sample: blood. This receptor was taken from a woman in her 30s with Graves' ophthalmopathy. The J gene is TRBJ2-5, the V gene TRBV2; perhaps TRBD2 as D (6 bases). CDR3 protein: CASRGLLETQYF. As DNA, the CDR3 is TGTGCCAGCAGGGGACTTTTAGAGACCCAGTACTTC.